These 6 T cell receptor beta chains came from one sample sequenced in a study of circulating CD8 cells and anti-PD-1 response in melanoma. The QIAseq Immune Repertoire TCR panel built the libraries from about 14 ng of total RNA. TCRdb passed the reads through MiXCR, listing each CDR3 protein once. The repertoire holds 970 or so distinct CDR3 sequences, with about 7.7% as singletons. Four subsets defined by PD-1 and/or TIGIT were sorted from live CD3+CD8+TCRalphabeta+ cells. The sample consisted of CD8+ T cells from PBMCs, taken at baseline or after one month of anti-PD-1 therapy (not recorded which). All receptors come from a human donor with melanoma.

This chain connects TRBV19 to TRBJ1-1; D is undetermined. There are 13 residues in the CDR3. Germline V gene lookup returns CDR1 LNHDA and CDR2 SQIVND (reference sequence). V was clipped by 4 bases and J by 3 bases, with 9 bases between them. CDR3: CASSTGSYTEAFF. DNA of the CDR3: TGTGCCAGTAGTACGGGGTCGTACACTGAAGCTTTCTTT.

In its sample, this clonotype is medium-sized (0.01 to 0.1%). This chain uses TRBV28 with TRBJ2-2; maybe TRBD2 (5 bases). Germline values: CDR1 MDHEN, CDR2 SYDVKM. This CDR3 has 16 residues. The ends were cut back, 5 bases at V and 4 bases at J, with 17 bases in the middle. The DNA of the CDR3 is TGTGCCAGCAGTCCAGAGGAGCGAGGGCTCACCGGGGAGCTGTTTTTT. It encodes CASSPEERGLTGELFF.

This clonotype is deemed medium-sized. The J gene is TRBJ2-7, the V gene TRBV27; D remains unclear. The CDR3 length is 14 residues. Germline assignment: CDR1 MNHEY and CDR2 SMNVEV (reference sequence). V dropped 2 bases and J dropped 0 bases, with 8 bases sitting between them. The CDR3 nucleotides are TGTGCCAGCAGTTTAGTGGGTAGCTCCTACGAGCAGTACTTC. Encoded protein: CASSLVGSSYEQYF.

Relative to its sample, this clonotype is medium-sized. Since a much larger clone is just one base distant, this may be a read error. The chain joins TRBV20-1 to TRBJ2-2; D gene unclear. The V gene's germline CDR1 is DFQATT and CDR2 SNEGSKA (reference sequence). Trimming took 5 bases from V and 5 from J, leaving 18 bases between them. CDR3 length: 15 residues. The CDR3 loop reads CSAAARSSGTGELFF. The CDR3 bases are TGCAGTGCTGCAGCACGGTCGTCGGGTACCGGGGAGCTGTTTTTT.

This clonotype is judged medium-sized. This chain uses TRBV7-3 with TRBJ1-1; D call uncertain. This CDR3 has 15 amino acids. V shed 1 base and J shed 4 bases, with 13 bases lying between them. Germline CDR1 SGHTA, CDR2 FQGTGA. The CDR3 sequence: CASSLSGPLGTEAFF. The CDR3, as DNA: TGTGCCAGCAGCTTAAGTGGGCCCCTGGGCACTGAAGCTTTCTTT.

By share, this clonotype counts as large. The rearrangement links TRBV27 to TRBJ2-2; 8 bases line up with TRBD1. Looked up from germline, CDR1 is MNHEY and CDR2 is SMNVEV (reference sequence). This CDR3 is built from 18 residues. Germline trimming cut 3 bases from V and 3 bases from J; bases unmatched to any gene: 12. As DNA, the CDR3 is TGTGCCAGCAGTTTCCTCTTGTCCGGACAGGGATACACCGGGGAGCTGTTTTTT. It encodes CASSFLLSGQGYTGELFF.